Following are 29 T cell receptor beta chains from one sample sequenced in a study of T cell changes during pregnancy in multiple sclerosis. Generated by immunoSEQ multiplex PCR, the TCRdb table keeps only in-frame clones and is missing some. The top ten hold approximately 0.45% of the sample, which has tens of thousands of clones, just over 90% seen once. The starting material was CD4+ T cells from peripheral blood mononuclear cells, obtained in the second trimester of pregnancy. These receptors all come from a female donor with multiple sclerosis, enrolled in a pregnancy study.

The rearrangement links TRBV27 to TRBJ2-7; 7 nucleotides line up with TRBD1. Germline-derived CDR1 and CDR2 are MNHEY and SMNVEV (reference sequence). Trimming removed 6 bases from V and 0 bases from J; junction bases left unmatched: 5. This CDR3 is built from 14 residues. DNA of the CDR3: TGTGCCAGCAGACCGGGACAGAGCTCCTACGAGCAGTACTTC. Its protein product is CASRPGQSSYEQYF.

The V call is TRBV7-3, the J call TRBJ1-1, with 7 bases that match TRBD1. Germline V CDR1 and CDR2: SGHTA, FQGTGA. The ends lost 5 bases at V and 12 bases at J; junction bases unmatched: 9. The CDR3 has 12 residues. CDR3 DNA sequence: TGTGCCAGCAGCGAAAAGGGACAGTTACCTTTCTTT. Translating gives CASSEKGQLPFF. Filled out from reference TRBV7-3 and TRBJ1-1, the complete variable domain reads GAGVSQTPSNKVTEKGKYVELRCDPISGHTALYWYRQSLGQGPEFLIYFQGTGAADDSGLPNDRFFAVRPEGSVSTLKIQRTERGDSAVYLCASSEKGQLPFFGQGTRLTVV.

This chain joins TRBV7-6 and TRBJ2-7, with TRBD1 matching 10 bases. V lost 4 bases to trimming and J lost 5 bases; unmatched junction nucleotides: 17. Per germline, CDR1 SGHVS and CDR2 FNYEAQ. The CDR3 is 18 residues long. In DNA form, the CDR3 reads TGTGCCAGCAGCTCGCTGACAGGGGGCAGGGGGGGTATCAACGAGCAGTACTTC. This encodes CASSSLTGGRGGINEQYF.

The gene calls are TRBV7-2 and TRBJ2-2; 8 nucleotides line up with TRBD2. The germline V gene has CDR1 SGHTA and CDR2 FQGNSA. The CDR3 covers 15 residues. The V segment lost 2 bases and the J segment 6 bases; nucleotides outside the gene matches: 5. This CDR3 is CASSLLTGGAGELFF. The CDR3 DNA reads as TGTGCCAGCAGCTTATTAACGGGGGGGGCCGGGGAGCTGTTTTTT.

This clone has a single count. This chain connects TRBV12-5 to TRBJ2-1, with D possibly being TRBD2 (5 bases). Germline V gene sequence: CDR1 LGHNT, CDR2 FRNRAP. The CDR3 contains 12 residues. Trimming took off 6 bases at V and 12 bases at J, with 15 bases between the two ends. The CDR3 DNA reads TGTGCTAGTGGGAAGGACTCTTTGGGGCAGTTCTTC. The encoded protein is CASGKDSLGQFF.

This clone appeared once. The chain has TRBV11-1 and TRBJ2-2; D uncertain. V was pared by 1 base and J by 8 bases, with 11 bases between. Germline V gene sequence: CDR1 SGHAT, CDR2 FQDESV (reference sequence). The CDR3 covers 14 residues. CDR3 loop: CASSLDPNGGELFF. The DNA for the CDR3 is TGTGCCAGCAGCTTAGACCCAAACGGGGGGGAGCTGTTTTTT.

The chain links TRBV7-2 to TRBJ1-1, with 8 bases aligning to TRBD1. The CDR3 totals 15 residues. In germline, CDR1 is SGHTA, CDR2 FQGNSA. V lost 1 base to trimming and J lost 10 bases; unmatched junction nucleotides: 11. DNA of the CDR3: TGTGCCAGCAGCTTAGGGACAGGGAGTCCCGTCGCAGCTTTCTTT. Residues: CASSLGTGSPVAAFF.

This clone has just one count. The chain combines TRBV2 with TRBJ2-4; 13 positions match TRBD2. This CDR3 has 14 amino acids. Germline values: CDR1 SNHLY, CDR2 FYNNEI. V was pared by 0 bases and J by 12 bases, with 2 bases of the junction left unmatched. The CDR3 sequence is CASSEAGLAGSQYF. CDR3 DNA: TGTGCCAGCAGTGAAGCGGGACTAGCGGGGAGTCAGTACTTC.

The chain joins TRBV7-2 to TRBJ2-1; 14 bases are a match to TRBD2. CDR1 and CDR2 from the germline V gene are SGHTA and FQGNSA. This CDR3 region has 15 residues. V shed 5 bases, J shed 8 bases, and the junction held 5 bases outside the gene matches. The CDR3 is CASSPGLAGVHEQFF. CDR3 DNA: TGTGCCAGCAGCCCGGGACTAGCGGGGGTGCATGAGCAGTTCTTC.

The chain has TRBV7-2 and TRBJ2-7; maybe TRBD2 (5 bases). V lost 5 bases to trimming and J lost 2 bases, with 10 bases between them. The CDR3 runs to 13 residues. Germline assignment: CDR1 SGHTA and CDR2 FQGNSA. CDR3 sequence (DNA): TGTGCCAGCAGCAGAGGGATCACCTACGAGCAGTACTTC. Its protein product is CASSRGITYEQYF.

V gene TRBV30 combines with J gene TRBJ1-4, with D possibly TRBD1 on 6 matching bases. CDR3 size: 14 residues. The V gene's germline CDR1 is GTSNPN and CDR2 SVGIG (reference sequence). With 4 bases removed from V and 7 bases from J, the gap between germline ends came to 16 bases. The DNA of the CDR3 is TGTGCCTGGACAGGGGAAGGCTTTGGTGAAAAACTGTTTTTT. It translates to CAWTGEGFGEKLFF.

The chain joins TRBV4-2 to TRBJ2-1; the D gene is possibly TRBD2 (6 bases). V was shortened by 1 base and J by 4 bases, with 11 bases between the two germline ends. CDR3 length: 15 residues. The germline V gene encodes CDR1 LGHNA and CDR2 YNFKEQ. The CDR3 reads CASSQVSGSYNEQFF. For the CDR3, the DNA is TGTGCCAGCAGCCAAGTTAGCGGATCTTACAATGAGCAGTTCTTC.

The chain's CDR3 is CASSTSGPAHEQFF. The CDR3 DNA sequence: TGCGCCAGCAGTACTAGCGGGCCAGCCCACGAGCAGTTCTTC. V usage is TRBV4-3 and J usage is TRBJ2-1, with TRBD2 matching 9 bases. This CDR3 has 14 amino acids. Per germline, CDR1 LGHNA and CDR2 YSLEER. V gave up 6 bases and J gave up 10 bases; unmatched junction bases: 10.

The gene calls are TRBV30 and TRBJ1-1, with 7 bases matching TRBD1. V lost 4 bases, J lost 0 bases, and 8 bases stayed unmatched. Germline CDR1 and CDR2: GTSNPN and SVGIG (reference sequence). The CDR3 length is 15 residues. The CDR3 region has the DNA TGTGCCTGGAATCCCGGACAGGCAATGAACACTGAAGCTTTCTTT. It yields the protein CAWNPGQAMNTEAFF.

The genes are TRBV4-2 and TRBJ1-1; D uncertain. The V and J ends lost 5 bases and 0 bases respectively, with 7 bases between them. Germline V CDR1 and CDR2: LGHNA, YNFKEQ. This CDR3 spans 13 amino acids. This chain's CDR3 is CASSSPMNTEAFF. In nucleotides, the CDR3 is TGTGCCAGCAGCTCCCCTATGAACACTGAAGCTTTCTTT.

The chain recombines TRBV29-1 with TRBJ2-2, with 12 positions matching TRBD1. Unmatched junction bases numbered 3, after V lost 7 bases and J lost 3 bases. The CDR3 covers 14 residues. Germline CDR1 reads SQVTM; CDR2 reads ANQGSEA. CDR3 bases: TGCAGCGCGGGACAGGGGGCGGACACCGGGGAGCTGTTTTTT. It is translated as CSAGQGADTGELFF.

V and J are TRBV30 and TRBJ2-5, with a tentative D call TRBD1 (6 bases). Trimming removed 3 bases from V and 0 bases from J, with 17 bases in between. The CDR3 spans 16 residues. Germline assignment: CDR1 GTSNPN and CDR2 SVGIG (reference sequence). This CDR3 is CAWSAGGGRYQETQYF. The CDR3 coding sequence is TGTGCCTGGAGCGCCGGTGGGGGCCGGTACCAAGAGACCCAGTACTTC.

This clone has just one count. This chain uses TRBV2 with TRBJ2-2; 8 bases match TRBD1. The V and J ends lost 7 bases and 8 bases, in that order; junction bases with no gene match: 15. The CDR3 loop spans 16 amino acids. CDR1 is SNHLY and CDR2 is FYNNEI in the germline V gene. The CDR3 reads CASKKDREIGMGELFF. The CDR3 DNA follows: TGTGCCAGCAAGAAGGACAGGGAAATCGGTATGGGGGAGCTGTTTTTT.

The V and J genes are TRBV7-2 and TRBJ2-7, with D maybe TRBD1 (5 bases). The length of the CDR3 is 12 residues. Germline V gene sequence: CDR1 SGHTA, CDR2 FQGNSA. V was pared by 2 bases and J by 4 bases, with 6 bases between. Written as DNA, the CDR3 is TGTGCCAGCAGCTTACGACAGTACGAGCAGTACTTC. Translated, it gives CASSLRQYEQYF.

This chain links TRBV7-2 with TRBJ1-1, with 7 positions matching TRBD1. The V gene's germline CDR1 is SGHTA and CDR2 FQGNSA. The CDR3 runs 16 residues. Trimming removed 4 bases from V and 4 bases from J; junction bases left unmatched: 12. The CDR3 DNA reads TGTGCCAGCAGCTCACTTTGGACAGGCCGGGGCACTGAAGCTTTCTTT. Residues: CASSSLWTGRGTEAFF.

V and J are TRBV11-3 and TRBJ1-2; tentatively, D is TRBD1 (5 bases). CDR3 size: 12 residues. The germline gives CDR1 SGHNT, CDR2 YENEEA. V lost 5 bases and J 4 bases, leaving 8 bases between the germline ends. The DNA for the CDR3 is TGTGCCAGCAGCGCGGGGGTCTATGGCTACACCTTC. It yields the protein CASSAGVYGYTF.

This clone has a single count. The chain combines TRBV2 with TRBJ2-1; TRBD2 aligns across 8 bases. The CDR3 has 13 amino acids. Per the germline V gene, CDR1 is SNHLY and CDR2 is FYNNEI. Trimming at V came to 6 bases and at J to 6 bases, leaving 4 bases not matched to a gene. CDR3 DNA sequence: TGTGCCAGCAGGCGGGAGGAGGGCAATGAGCAGTTCTTC. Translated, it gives CASRREEGNEQFF. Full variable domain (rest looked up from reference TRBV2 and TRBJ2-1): EPEVTQTPSHQVTQMGQEVILRCVPISNHLYFYWYRQILGQKVEFLVSFYNNEISEKSEIFDDQFSVERPDGSNFTLKIRSTKLEDSAMYFCASRREEGNEQFFGPGTRLTVL.

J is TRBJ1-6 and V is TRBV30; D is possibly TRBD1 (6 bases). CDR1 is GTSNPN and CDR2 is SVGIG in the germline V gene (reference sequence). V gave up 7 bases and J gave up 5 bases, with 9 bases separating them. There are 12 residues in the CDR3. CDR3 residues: CALQGNNSPLHF. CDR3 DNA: TGTGCCTTACAGGGAAATAATTCACCCCTCCACTTT.

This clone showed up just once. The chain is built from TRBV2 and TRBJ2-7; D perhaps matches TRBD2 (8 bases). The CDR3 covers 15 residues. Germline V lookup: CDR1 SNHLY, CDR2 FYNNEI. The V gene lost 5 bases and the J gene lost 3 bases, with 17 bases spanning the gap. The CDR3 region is CASSFTTGTSYEQYF. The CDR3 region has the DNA TGTGCCAGCAGTTTTACGACAGGGACTAGCTACGAGCAGTACTTC.

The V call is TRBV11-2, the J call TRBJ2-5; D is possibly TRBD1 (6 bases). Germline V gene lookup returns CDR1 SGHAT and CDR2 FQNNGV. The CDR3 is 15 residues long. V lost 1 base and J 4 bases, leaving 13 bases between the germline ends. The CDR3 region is CASSLATGSGETQYF. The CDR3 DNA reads TGTGCCAGCAGCTTAGCCACAGGGTCAGGAGAGACCCAGTACTTC.

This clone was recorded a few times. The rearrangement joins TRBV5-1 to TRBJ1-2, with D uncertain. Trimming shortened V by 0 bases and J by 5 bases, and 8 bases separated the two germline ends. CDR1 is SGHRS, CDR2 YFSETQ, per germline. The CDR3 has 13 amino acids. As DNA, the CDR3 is TGCGCCAGCAGCTTGGATAGACATTATGGCTACACCTTC. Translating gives CASSLDRHYGYTF.

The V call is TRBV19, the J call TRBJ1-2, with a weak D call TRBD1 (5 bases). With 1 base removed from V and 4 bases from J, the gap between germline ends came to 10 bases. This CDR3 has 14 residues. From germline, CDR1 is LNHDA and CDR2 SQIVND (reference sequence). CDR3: CASSIAPGGYGYTF. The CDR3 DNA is TGTGCCAGTAGTATAGCTCCGGGGGGCTATGGCTACACCTTC.

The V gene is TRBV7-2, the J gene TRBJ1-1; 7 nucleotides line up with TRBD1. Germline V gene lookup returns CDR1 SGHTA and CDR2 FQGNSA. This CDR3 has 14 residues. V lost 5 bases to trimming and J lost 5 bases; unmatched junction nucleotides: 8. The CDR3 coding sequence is TGTGCCAGCAGCGTATCTCAGGGGGGAACTGAAGCTTTCTTT. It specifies CASSVSQGGTEAFF.

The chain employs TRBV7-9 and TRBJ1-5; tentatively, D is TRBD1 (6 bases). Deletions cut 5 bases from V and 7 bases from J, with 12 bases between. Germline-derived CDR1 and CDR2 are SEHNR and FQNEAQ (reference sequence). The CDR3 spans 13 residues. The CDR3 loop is CASSPLGAQPQHF. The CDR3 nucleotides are TGTGCCAGCAGCCCGTTGGGGGCCCAGCCCCAGCATTTT.